The rows below give T cell receptor beta chains drawn from one sample of a study of radiation and T cells in renal cell carcinoma. Only in-frame clones appear in the TCRdb table, and some are missing; sequencing was by immunoSEQ multiplex PCR. Here the sample spans some 76,000 clones, about four fifths being singletons. This material consisted of blood, taken from a patient whose treatment included radiotherapy and nephrectomy. The receptors shown here come from a man in his sixties with renal cell carcinoma. The CDR3 runs from the conserved cysteine through the conserved F or W. D genes are given only for firm matches. The size entry is marked missing in some rows and otherwise reads once, few, many or a size class.

clone size,J gene,D gene,V gene,CDR3 protein,CDR3 DNA
once,TRBJ2-3,TRBD1,TRBV23-1,CASSQSYRDRAGDTQYF,TGCGCCAGCAGTCAAAGCTACCGGGACAGGGCAGGAGATACGCAGTATTTT
NA,TRBJ2-1,TRBD1,TRBV7-2,CASSLGTGAQYNEQFF,TGTGCCAGCAGCTTAGGGACAGGGGCTCAATACAATGAGCAGTTCTTC
NA,TRBJ1-1,NA,TRBV15,CASAGANTEAFF,TGTGCCTCGGCTGGGGCGAACACTGAAGCTTTCTTT
few,TRBJ2-5,NA,TRBV7-8,CASSLSRGPQETQYF,TGTGCCAGCAGCTTATCTCGCGGACCGCAAGAGACCCAGTACTTC
NA,TRBJ2-7,NA,TRBV6-1,CASSVLWGSSYEQYF,TGTGCCAGCAGTGTCCTGTGGGGGTCTTCCTACGAGCAGTACTTC
NA,TRBJ2-1,TRBD2,TRBV27,CASSLGWGGSGDEQFF,TGTGCCAGCAGTTTAGGCTGGGGCGGGAGTGGCGATGAGCAGTTCTTC
NA,TRBJ2-2,TRBD1,TRBV6-5,CASSYTGTGAGELFF,TGTGCCAGCAGTTACACGGGGACAGGTGCCGGGGAGCTGTTTTTT
NA,TRBJ2-7,NA,TRBV2,CASSGGEQYF,TGTGCCAGCAGTGGCGGCGAGCAGTACTTC
NA,TRBJ2-3,TRBD2,TRBV7-8,CASSLARGLAGSDTQYF,TGTGCCAGCAGCTTAGCGAGGGGACTAGCGGGATCAGATACGCAGTATTTT
NA,TRBJ2-7,TRBD2,TRBV5-1,CASSLGPIAGGSYGQYF,TGCGCCAGCAGCTTGGGGCCCATAGCGGGAGGGTCCTACGGGCAGTACTTC
NA,TRBJ2-5,NA,TRBV4-2,CASSSPGHLQGETQYF,TGTGCCAGCAGCTCTCCGGGACACCTTCAAGGAGAGACCCAGTACTTC
NA,TRBJ2-7,NA,TRBV23-1,CASRGEQYF,TGCGCCAGCAGAGGCGAGCAGTACTTC
few,TRBJ2-7,NA,TRBV6-6,CASYLPGVSYEQYF,TGTGCCAGCTACCTCCCGGGGGTCTCCTACGAGCAGTACTTC
NA,TRBJ2-2,NA,TRBV6-1,CASRTVNTGELFF,TGTGCCAGCCGGACAGTGAACACCGGGGAGCTGTTTTTT
NA,TRBJ2-5,TRBD2,TRBV6-5,CASKGSGGQETQYF,TGTGCCAGCAAAGGTAGCGGGGGCCAAGAGACCCAGTACTTC
NA,TRBJ2-6,TRBD1,TRBV28,CASSTRGPGANVLTF,TGTGCCAGCAGTACCAGGGGGCCTGGGGCCAACGTCCTGACTTTC
NA,TRBJ2-3,TRBD2,TRBV2,CASSSGRTDTQYF,TGTGCCAGCTCTAGCGGGCGCACAGATACGCAGTATTTT
few,TRBJ2-2,TRBD2,TRBV5-1,CASSTPSGRATGELFF,TGCGCCAGCAGCACCCCTAGCGGGAGGGCCACCGGGGAGCTGTTTTTT
NA,TRBJ2-5,NA,TRBV6-5,CASSYSRASKETQYF,TGTGCCAGCAGTTACTCGAGGGCCTCAAAAGAGACCCAGTACTTC
NA,TRBJ2-7,NA,TRBV6-1,CASSEVRQGGIEQYF,TGTGCCAGCAGTGAAGTCCGCCAGGGGGGGATCGAGCAGTACTTC
NA,TRBJ2-7,TRBD2,TRBV29-1,CSVSGNTYEQYF,TGCAGCGTTAGCGGGAACACCTACGAGCAGTACTTC
NA,TRBJ2-7,TRBD2,TRBV9,CASSVGNSGAYEQYF,TGTGCCAGCAGCGTAGGGAATAGCGGGGCGTACGAGCAGTACTTC
NA,TRBJ2-1,TRBD2,TRBV7-9,CASSLAQLAGAYNEQFF,TGTGCCAGCAGCTTAGCACAACTAGCGGGGGCCTACAATGAGCAGTTCTTC
NA,TRBJ1-4,NA,TRBV29-1,CSVAEYPERGKLFF,TGCAGCGTTGCGGAATACCCCGAGCGGGGAAAACTGTTTTTT
NA,TRBJ2-3,NA,TRBV10-3,CAISDPFVDGADTQYF,TGTGCCATCAGTGACCCTTTCGTCGACGGAGCAGATACGCAGTATTTT
NA,TRBJ2-4,NA,TRBV14,CASSQGTTKAKNIQYF,TGTGCCAGCAGCCAAGGGACAACCAAAGCCAAAAACATTCAGTACTTC
NA,TRBJ2-7,TRBD1,TRBV11-2,CASSFPGGRAYEQYF,TGTGCCAGCAGCTTTCCAGGGGGCCGGGCCTACGAGCAGTACTTC
NA,TRBJ2-7,NA,TRBV13,CASSRHPEQYF,TGTGCCAGCAGCCGCCACCCCGAGCAGTACTTC
once,TRBJ2-7,TRBD1,TRBV2,CASSKTDRDGYEQYF,TGTGCCAGCAGCAAAACAGACAGGGACGGGTACGAGCAGTACTTC
NA,TRBJ2-5,NA,TRBV7-6,CASSLAGGGETQYF,TGTGCCAGCAGCTTAGCGGGAGGAGGAGAGACCCAGTACTTC
NA,TRBJ2-5,TRBD2,TRBV6-1,CASNRSGRDETQYF,TGTGCCAGCAATCGAAGCGGGAGGGACGAGACCCAGTACTTC
NA,TRBJ2-5,NA,TRBV18,CASSPASETQYF,TGTGCCAGCTCACCAGCCTCGGAGACCCAGTACTTC
once,TRBJ2-7,NA,TRBV11-2,CASKTGTRTISEQYF,TGTGCCAGCAAGACCGGGACAAGAACGATCAGCGAGCAGTACTTC
NA,TRBJ1-4,TRBD1,TRBV19,CASIGTGREKLFF,TGTGCCAGCATCGGGACAGGGCGTGAAAAACTGTTTTTT
NA,TRBJ2-6,NA,TRBV2,CASSEALWGAGANVLTF,TGTGCCAGCAGTGAAGCGCTTTGGGGGGCTGGGGCCAACGTCCTGACTTTC
few,TRBJ2-2,NA,TRBV7-9,CASSHWDTGELFF,TGTGCCAGCAGCCACTGGGACACCGGGGAGCTGTTTTTT
NA,TRBJ2-5,NA,TRBV28,CASSSLGRSFQETQYF,TGTGCCAGCAGTTCCCTGGGCCGTTCTTTTCAAGAGACCCAGTACTTC
NA,TRBJ2-2,TRBD2,TRBV29-1,CSVVEGASGRATGELFF,TGCAGCGTCGTAGAGGGGGCTAGCGGGAGGGCAACCGGGGAGCTGTTTTTT
NA,TRBJ2-3,TRBD1,TRBV19,CATSWTGPDTQYF,TGTGCCACTAGCTGGACAGGGCCAGATACGCAGTATTTT
NA,TRBJ2-7,NA,TRBV5-4,CASSLTPAASSYEQYF,TGTGCCAGCAGCTTGACCCCAGCGGCTAGCTCCTACGAGCAGTACTTC
NA,TRBJ2-5,TRBD1,TRBV19,CASSIRGQGVETQYF,TGTGCCAGTAGTATACGGGGACAGGGGGTGGAGACCCAGTACTTC
few,TRBJ1-4,TRBD1,TRBV7-2,CASSLGRGPPTTNEKLFF,TGTGCCAGCAGCTTAGGAAGGGGGCCACCTACAACTAATGAAAAACTGTTTTTT
NA,TRBJ2-6,NA,TRBV7-9,CASSVQGARSGANVLTF,TGTGCCAGCAGCGTTCAGGGAGCACGCTCTGGGGCCAACGTCCTGACTTTC
NA,TRBJ2-3,TRBD2,TRBV9,CASSLGTSGVPSTDTQYF,TGTGCCAGCAGCCTTGGGACTAGCGGGGTCCCTAGCACAGATACGCAGTATTTT
NA,TRBJ2-5,TRBD1,TRBV7-2,CASRIGTGQETQYF,TGTGCCAGCAGAATCGGGACAGGCCAAGAGACCCAGTACTTC
once,TRBJ2-7,TRBD2,TRBV4-2,CASALGAGTYEQYF,TGTGCCAGCGCCCTGGGAGCGGGGACCTACGAGCAGTACTTC
NA,TRBJ2-2,NA,TRBV9,CASSVGTGELFF,TGTGCCAGCAGCGTAGGGACCGGGGAGCTGTTTTTT
NA,TRBJ2-5,TRBD2,TRBV25-1,CASSAGLAGAETQYF,TGTGCCAGCAGTGCGGGACTAGCGGGAGCCGAGACCCAGTACTTC
NA,TRBJ1-1,NA,TRBV5-4,CASSLDAFEAFF,TGTGCCAGCAGCTTGGATGCCTTTGAAGCTTTCTTT
many,TRBJ2-7,NA,TRBV7-8,CASSLVAQTYEQYF,TGTGCCAGCAGCTTAGTGGCTCAGACCTACGAGCAGTACTTC